The TCR beta chain under discussion was sequenced for a study of glioma-infiltrating T cells after dendritic cell vaccination. Some clones are missing from TCRdb's copy, which holds only in-frame ones; the method was immunoSEQ multiplex PCR. The sample consists of about 58,000 clones, around 85% of them appearing once. Time point indicated: after dendritic cell vaccination, including at tumor progression/relapse. To note about this clone: Antigen unknown.

Points from the study as a whole: Higher pretreatment TIL content predicted longer progression-free time and survival.

Sequenced material: blood, taken after dendritic cell vaccination. The clonotype was recovered from a human donor with glioblastoma.

The CDR3 nucleotides are TGTGCCAGCAGCTTCGATGTGACAGGGAATTCACCCCTCCACTTT. It yields the protein CASSFDVTGNSPLHF. V and J are TRBV5-6 and TRBJ1-6, with TRBD1 identical over 7 bases. This CDR3 region has 15 residues. Germline trimming cut 2 bases from V and 7 bases from J; bases unmatched to any gene: 6. Germline V lookup: CDR1 SGHDT, CDR2 YYEEEE.